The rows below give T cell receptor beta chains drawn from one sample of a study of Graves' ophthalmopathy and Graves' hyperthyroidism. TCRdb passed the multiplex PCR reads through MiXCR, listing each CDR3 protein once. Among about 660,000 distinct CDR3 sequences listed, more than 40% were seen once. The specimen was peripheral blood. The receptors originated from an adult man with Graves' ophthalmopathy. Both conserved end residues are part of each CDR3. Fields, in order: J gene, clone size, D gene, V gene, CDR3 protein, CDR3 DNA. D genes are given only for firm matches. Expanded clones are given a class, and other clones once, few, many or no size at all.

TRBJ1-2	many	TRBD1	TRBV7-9	CASSWDRVGHGYTF	TGTGCCAGCAGTTGGGACAGGGTCGGCCATGGCTACACCTTC
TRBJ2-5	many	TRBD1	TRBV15	CATSTRQGKETQYF	TGTGCCACCAGCACGAGACAGGGCAAAGAGACCCAGTACTTC
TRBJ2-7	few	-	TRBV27	CASSLRGHYEQYF	TGTGCCAGCAGTTTACGGGGCCACTACGAGCAGTACTTC
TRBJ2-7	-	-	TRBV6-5	CASSYSLGKEQYF	TGTGCCAGCAGTTACTCCCTCGGGAAGGAGCAGTACTTC
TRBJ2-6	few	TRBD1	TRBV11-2	CASSAQGAGANVLTF	TGTGCCAGCTCAGCACAGGGGGCCGGGGCCAACGTCCTGACTTTC
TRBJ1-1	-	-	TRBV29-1	CSLGRGRVNTEAFF	TGCAGCTTAGGCAGGGGCAGGGTGAACACTGAAGCTTTCTTT
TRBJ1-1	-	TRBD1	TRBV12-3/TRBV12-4	CASRFTGTGTEAFF	TGTGCCAGCAGATTCACCGGGACAGGGACTGAAGCTTTCTTT
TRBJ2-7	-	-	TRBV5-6	CASSQGTEQYF	TGTGCCAGCAGCCAGGGGACGGAGCAGTACTTC
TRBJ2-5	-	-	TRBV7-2	CASSLGRGRQPQYF	TGTGCCAGCAGCTTAGGGAGGGGCCGACAGCCCCAGTACTTC
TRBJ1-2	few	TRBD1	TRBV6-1	CAVRTGGDGYTF	TGTGCCGTAAGGACAGGGGGCGATGGCTACACCTTC